Below are 32 T cell receptor beta chains sequenced from a single sample in a study of T-cell reconstitution after alpha-beta-depleted transplantation in children. As it was prepared, the TCRbeta library received unique molecular identifiers. TCRdb passed the PCR reads through MiXCR, listing each CDR3 protein once. The profile covers hundreds of thousands of distinct CDR3 sequences, with about a sixth appearing a single time and 35% to 50% taken by the ten largest. The specimen comprised PBMCs, mostly from graft donor cells, sampled 360 days after TCRalphabeta/CD19-depleted stem cell transplant. The source of these receptors is a male patient under 10 years old who had a stem cell transplant for acute lymphoblastic leukemia, so the T cells may come from the graft donor.

A few counts support this clonotype. The V gene is TRBV7-2, the J gene TRBJ2-7; D might be TRBD1 (5 bases). CDR3 length: 13 residues. The germline gives CDR1 SGHTA, CDR2 FQGNSA. Deletions cut 3 bases from V and 10 bases from J, with 16 bases between. CDR3 region: CASSFRGRADQYF. CDR3 nucleotides: TGTGCCAGCAGCTTTAGGGGAAGGGCCGACCAGTACTTC.

This clonotype was seen more than once but under ten times. V and J are TRBV25-1 and TRBJ2-7, with D unclear. V shed 1 base and J shed 9 bases, with 13 bases lying between them. The CDR3 is 13 amino acids. Germline loops: CDR1 MGHDK, CDR2 SYGVNS. For the CDR3, the DNA is TGTGCCAGCAGTGAATTCTTTTCGGAGCCGCAGTACTTC. Encoded protein: CASSEFFSEPQYF.

This clonotype has only a few counts. The chain couples TRBV19 to TRBJ2-1, with D maybe TRBD1 (5 bases). Trimming took 5 bases from V and 7 from J, leaving 18 bases between them. This CDR3 contains 15 residues. The germline gives CDR1 LNHDA, CDR2 SQIVND (reference sequence). DNA of the CDR3: TGTGCCAGTAGTCGGCTCCGGGTGGGGCGGAATGAGCAGTTCTTC. Residues: CASSRLRVGRNEQFF.

The rearrangement joins TRBV29-1 to TRBJ2-1, with 9 bases identical to TRBD1. Looked up from germline, CDR1 is SQVTM and CDR2 is ANQGSEA. The ends lost 0 bases at V and 8 bases at J; junction bases unmatched: 8. This CDR3 contains 15 residues. Written as DNA, the CDR3 is TGCAGCGTTGAAGATCGGGACAGGGCGGGTGATGAGCAGTTCTTC. Encoded protein: CSVEDRDRAGDEQFF.

This chain links TRBV12-3 or TRBV12-4 with TRBJ2-5; TRBD1 matches 8 bases. CDR3 length: 15 amino acids. V lost 1 base and J lost 7; bases outside the gene matches: 8. Here the CDR3 DNA reads TGTGCCAGCAGTTTAGGGAGGACAGGGCCCAGGACCCAGTACTTC. It codes for CASSLGRTGPRTQYF.

This clonotype appeared a few times. This sequence joins TRBV28 and TRBJ2-5; TRBD2 matches at 10 bases. CDR3 length: 14 amino acids. V shed 5 bases and J 2 bases; nucleotides not matched to a gene: 2. In germline, CDR1 is MDHEN, CDR2 SYDVKM. Written as DNA, the CDR3 is TGTGCCAGCAGTAAGACTAGCGGGCAAGAGACCCAGTACTTC. It yields the protein CASSKTSGQETQYF.

In its sample, this clonotype was seen many times. The CDR3 DNA reads as TGCGCCAGCTCCCGTAGCGGGAGCGCCTACGAGCAGTACTTC. Translating it yields CASSRSGSAYEQYF. The chain uses TRBV5-1 and TRBJ2-7; TRBD2 agrees at 9 bases. Germline trimming cut 7 bases from V and 2 bases from J; bases unmatched to any gene: 7. Germline values: CDR1 SGHRS, CDR2 YFSETQ. The CDR3 extends over 14 amino acids.

This clonotype was detected many times. This chain connects TRBV10-3 to TRBJ2-6, with 9 bases matching TRBD2. Germline CDR1 is ENHRY and CDR2 is SYGVKD. V lost 3 bases, J lost 2 bases, and 2 bases stayed unmatched. CDR3 length: 16 residues. The DNA of the CDR3 is TGTGCCATCAGTGACAGCGGGAGGACTGGGGCCAACGTCCTGACTTTC. Its translation: CAISDSGRTGANVLTF.

This clonotype was detected only a few times. This chain uses TRBV28 with TRBJ2-2; TRBD2 is a possible D gene (6 bases). This CDR3 has 14 amino acids. V gave up 3 bases and J gave up 6 bases, with 11 bases separating them. Germline CDR1 is MDHEN and CDR2 is SYDVKM. The DNA for the CDR3 is TGTGCCAGCAGTTTCCCGACTAGTCCCGGGGAGCTGTTTTTT. Its protein is CASSFPTSPGELFF.

The J gene is TRBJ2-6, the V gene TRBV9; D ambiguous. Germline V gene data show CDR1 as SGDLS and CDR2 as YYNGEE. Between the trimmed V and J ends, which lost 0 bases and 0 bases, there was a span of 7 bases. This CDR3 is 16 amino acids long. The CDR3 DNA is TGTGCCAGCAGCGTAGGTGGGTTCTCTGGGGCCAACGTCCTGACTTTC. It yields the protein CASSVGGFSGANVLTF.

The chain couples TRBV7-2 to TRBJ2-2; D call uncertain. The CDR3 consists of 13 residues. Germline-derived CDR1 and CDR2 are SGHTA and FQGNSA. V lost 5 bases and J 8 bases, leaving 12 bases between the germline ends. The CDR3 bases are TGTGCCAGCAGCCACCCTAGGGCGGGGGAGCTGTTTTTT. Translation: CASSHPRAGELFF.

This chain uses TRBV20-1 with TRBJ1-6; D remains unclear. This CDR3 contains 11 residues. Germline loops: CDR1 DFQATT, CDR2 SNEGSKA (reference sequence). V shed 3 bases and J shed 14 bases, with 11 bases lying between them. The CDR3 DNA reads as TGCAGTGCTAGTTGGATTTCCACCCTCCACTTT. This encodes CSASWISTLHF.

The chain couples TRBV7-6 to TRBJ2-5; 11 bases line up with TRBD2. The CDR3 has 16 residues. V was pared by 3 bases and J by 3 bases, with 6 bases of the junction left unmatched. CDR1 and CDR2 from the germline V gene are SGHVS and FNYEAQ. CDR3 sequence (DNA): TGTGCCAGCAGCTTCACTAGCGGGAGTAGGAAAGAGACCCAGTACTTC. Its translation: CASSFTSGSRKETQYF.

This clonotype has a handful of counts. DNA for the CDR3: TGTGCCAGCAGCTTGTGGGGGGCCAGAAGCAATCAGCCCCAGCATTTT. Amino acid sequence: CASSLWGARSNQPQHF. The rearrangement links TRBV5-6 to TRBJ1-5; D may be TRBD1 (6 bases). Looked up from germline, CDR1 is SGHDT and CDR2 is YYEEEE. This CDR3 is built from 16 residues. The germline V and J ends were trimmed by 1 base and 1 base, with 12 bases remaining between them.

This clonotype was counted only a few times. The gene calls are TRBV27 and TRBJ2-2; the match to TRBD2 covers 7 bases. Per the germline V gene, CDR1 is MNHEY and CDR2 is SMNVEV (reference sequence). V lost 0 bases to trimming and J lost 0 bases; unmatched junction nucleotides: 4. The CDR3 runs to 17 residues. In DNA, the CDR3 is TGTGCCAGCAGTTTATCGCGCAGCGGGGCGAACACCGGGGAGCTGTTTTTT. It codes for CASSLSRSGANTGELFF.

This clonotype was counted a few times. The gene calls are TRBV6-2 or TRBV6-3 and TRBJ1-1; 8 nucleotides align to TRBD1. Germline lookup yields CDR1 MNHEY and CDR2 SVGEGT. J was trimmed by 4 bases and V by 6 bases; bases with no gene match: 10. This CDR3 comprises 15 residues. For the CDR3, the DNA is TGTGCCAGCAGCCCAGGGACAGGTCTTTTCACTGAAGCTTTCTTT. Translated: CASSPGTGLFTEAFF.

The sample holds a few counts of this clonotype. The chain links TRBV7-9 to TRBJ2-1, with 8 bases that match TRBD2. Looked up from germline, CDR1 is SEHNR and CDR2 is FQNEAQ (reference sequence). CDR3 size: 16 residues. V was pared by 3 bases and J by 4 bases, with 8 bases of the junction left unmatched. The CDR3 DNA follows: TGTGCCAGCAGCTTTGACGCGGGAGGCAGTTACAATGAGCAGTTCTTC. This sequence encodes CASSFDAGGSYNEQFF.

This clonotype was recorded at least ten times. The V call is TRBV3-1, the J call TRBJ1-2; weak D call: TRBD1 (6 bases). Germline V gives CDR1 LGHDT, CDR2 YNNKEL (reference sequence). The CDR3 contains 16 residues. Between the trimmed V and J ends, which lost 2 bases and 0 bases, there was a span of 13 bases. In nucleotides, the CDR3 is TGTGCCAGCAGCCAATGGACAGCGCCCACTAACTATGGCTACACCTTC. Protein: CASSQWTAPTNYGYTF.

The V gene is TRBV20-1, the J gene TRBJ2-7, with D perhaps given as TRBD1 or TRBD2 (7 bases each). This CDR3 contains 14 residues. Trimming removed 6 bases from V and 0 bases from J, with 15 bases in between. Germline V gene lookup returns CDR1 DFQATT and CDR2 SNEGSKA (reference sequence). The DNA for the CDR3 is TGCAGTGCCGAGGGGGCGGGAGTCTCCTACGAGCAGTACTTC. Its translation is CSAEGAGVSYEQYF.

The chain is built from TRBV6-2 or TRBV6-3 and TRBJ1-5, with a weak D call TRBD1 (5 bases). The CDR3 extends over 12 amino acids. V lost 6 bases and J lost 11, with 14 bases in between. The V gene's germline CDR1 is MNHEY and CDR2 SVGEGT. DNA for the CDR3: TGTGCCAGCAGCTACAGGAAAATGGCCCAGCATTTT. This gives the protein CASSYRKMAQHF.

This clonotype was seen ten or more times. This sequence joins TRBV28 and TRBJ2-3; 8 positions match TRBD1. The CDR3 loop spans 14 amino acids. V gave up 4 bases and J gave up 1 base; unmatched junction bases: 1. Per the germline V gene, CDR1 is MDHEN and CDR2 is SYDVKM. CDR3 sequence (DNA): TGTGCCAGCAGTTCGACAGGGGGCACAGATACGCAGTATTTT. It yields the protein CASSSTGGTDTQYF. Filled out from reference TRBV28 and TRBJ2-3, the complete variable domain reads DVKVTQSSRYLVKRTGEKVFLECVQDMDHENMFWYRQDPGLGLRLIYFSYDVKMKEKGDIPEGYSVSREKKERFSLILESASTNQTSMYLCASSSTGGTDTQYFGPGTRLTVL.

This clonotype was seen more than once but under ten times. The J gene is TRBJ2-1, the V gene TRBV10-3; 7 bases map to TRBD2. Germline assignment: CDR1 ENHRY and CDR2 SYGVKD. The CDR3 is 16 amino acids. V gave up 4 bases and J gave up 0 bases; unmatched junction bases: 6. CDR3 sequence reads: CAISGLWGGSYNEQFF. The CDR3 coding sequence is TGTGCCATCAGTGGTCTGTGGGGGGGCTCCTACAATGAGCAGTTCTTC.

This clonotype was seen at least ten times. The chain uses TRBV10-3 and TRBJ1-6; TRBD1 is a possible D gene (5 bases). Germline values: CDR1 ENHRY, CDR2 SYGVKD. The CDR3 loop spans 14 amino acids. V gave up 6 bases and J gave up 6 bases, with 12 bases separating them. CDR3 region: CAIRTAAFNSPLHF. The DNA of the CDR3 is TGTGCCATCAGGACAGCGGCCTTTAATTCACCCCTCCACTTT.

The V gene is TRBV28, the J gene TRBJ2-5; TRBD2 agrees at 12 bases. The germline gives CDR1 MDHEN, CDR2 SYDVKM. The length of the CDR3 is 14 residues. Trimming cost V 5 bases and J 4 bases; bases outside gene matches: 2. The CDR3 coding sequence is TGTGCCAGCAGTGTACTAGCGGGAGGAGAGACCCAGTACTTC. Residues: CASSVLAGGETQYF.

The rearrangement joins TRBV28 to TRBJ2-7, with a weak D call TRBD2 (6 bases). Between the trimmed V and J ends, which lost 3 bases and 4 bases, there was a span of 13 bases. The germline V gene encodes CDR1 MDHEN and CDR2 SYDVKM. This CDR3 contains 14 residues. This CDR3 is CASSFGGDEYEQYF. The DNA of the CDR3 is TGTGCCAGCAGTTTTGGCGGGGACGAGTACGAGCAGTACTTC.

This clonotype was seen ten or more times. This chain uses TRBV14 with TRBJ2-1, with D possibly matching TRBD2 (6 bases). The germline gives CDR1 SGHDN, CDR2 FVKESK. This CDR3 spans 14 amino acids. Trimming took off 4 bases at V and 7 bases at J, with 14 bases between the two ends. The CDR3 loop is CASSLAGRINEQFF. The CDR3, as DNA: TGTGCCAGCAGCCTCGCGGGAAGAATTAATGAGCAGTTCTTC.

The chain is built from TRBV12-3 or TRBV12-4 and TRBJ2-7; the D gene is possibly TRBD2 (6 bases). The CDR3 runs 15 residues. V was pared by 1 base and J by 4 bases, with 14 bases between. The CDR3 nucleotides read TGTGCCAGCAGTTTAGGCGGGACGCTCTCGTACGAGCAGTACTTC. Protein: CASSLGGTLSYEQYF.

The table lists this clonotype with many counts. This chain joins TRBV28 and TRBJ2-7; tentatively, D is TRBD1 (6 bases). V was clipped by 6 bases and J by 1 base, with 13 bases between them. Looked up from germline, CDR1 is MDHEN and CDR2 is SYDVKM. There are 14 residues in the CDR3. The DNA of the CDR3 is TGTGCCAGCAGATTCAACAGGGATTCCTACGAGCAGTACTTC. Its translation is CASRFNRDSYEQYF.

The rearrangement uses TRBV4-2 and TRBJ2-3; 11 nucleotides align to TRBD2. J was trimmed by 6 bases and V by 0 bases; bases with no gene match: 11. This CDR3 contains 18 residues. CDR1 is LGHNA, CDR2 YNFKEQ, per germline. CDR3 residues: CASSQDPELAGAADTQYF. The CDR3 DNA reads TGTGCCAGCAGCCAAGATCCCGAACTAGCGGGAGCAGCGGATACGCAGTATTTT.

V is TRBV28 and J is TRBJ2-7; unclear D gene. This CDR3 is built from 15 residues. CDR1 is MDHEN, CDR2 SYDVKM, per germline. The V end was cut by 3 bases, the J end by 5 bases, with 17 bases between. The CDR3 DNA reads TGTGCCAGCAGTTTGCGGCACACGTTCTTGAACGAGCAGTACTTC. Translated: CASSLRHTFLNEQYF.

This clonotype has only a few counts. This chain joins TRBV3-1 and TRBJ1-2; the match to TRBD1 covers 8 bases. CDR3 length: 13 amino acids. Germline V lookup: CDR1 LGHDT, CDR2 YNNKEL (reference sequence). V shed 4 bases, J shed 7 bases, and the junction held 5 bases outside the gene matches. The CDR3 sequence: CASSRSGGFGYTF. The CDR3 nucleotides read TGTGCCAGCAGCCGCTCAGGGGGCTTTGGCTACACCTTC.

J is TRBJ2-5 and V is TRBV5-8; D is possibly TRBD2 (6 bases). The V gene lost 6 bases and the J gene lost 7 bases, with 13 bases spanning the gap. Per germline, CDR1 SGHTS and CDR2 YDEGEE. This CDR3 is 12 amino acids long. CDR3 protein: CASTHVGGTQYF. The DNA of the CDR3 is TGTGCCAGCACCCACGTGGGAGGGACCCAGTACTTC.